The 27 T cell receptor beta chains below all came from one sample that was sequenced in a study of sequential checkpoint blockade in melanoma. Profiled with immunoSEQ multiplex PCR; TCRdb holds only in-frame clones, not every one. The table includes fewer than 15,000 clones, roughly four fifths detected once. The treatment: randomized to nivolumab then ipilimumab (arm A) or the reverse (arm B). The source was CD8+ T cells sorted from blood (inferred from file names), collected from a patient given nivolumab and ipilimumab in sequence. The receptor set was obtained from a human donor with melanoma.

CDR3 bases: TGTGCCAGCAGCCCGGGGACAGGGGCAGGGTCCTACGAGCAGTACTTC. It specifies CASSPGTGAGSYEQYF. This rearrangement joins TRBV9 to TRBJ2-7; 10 bases line up with TRBD1. CDR1 and CDR2 from the germline V gene are SGDLS and YYNGEE. J lost 1 base, V lost 4 bases, and 8 bases had no gene match. The length of the CDR3 is 16 residues. The whole variable domain, remainder taken from reference TRBV9 and TRBJ2-7, is DSGVTQTPKHLITATGQRVTLRCSPRSGDLSVYWYQQSLDQGLQFLIQYYNGEERAKGNILERFSAQQFPDLHSELNLSSLELGDSALYFCASSPGTGAGSYEQYFGPGTRLTVT.

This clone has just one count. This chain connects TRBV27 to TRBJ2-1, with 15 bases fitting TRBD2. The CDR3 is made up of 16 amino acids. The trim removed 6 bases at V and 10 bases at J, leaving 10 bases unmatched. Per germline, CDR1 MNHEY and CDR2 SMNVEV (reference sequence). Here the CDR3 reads CASSRGLAGGPGEQFF. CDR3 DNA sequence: TGTGCCAGCAGCCGCGGACTAGCGGGGGGGCCCGGCGAGCAGTTCTTC.

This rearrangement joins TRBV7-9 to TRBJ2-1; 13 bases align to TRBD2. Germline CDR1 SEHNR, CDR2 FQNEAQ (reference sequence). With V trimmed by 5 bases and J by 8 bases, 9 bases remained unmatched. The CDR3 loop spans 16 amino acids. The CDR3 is CASSTRTSGGTDEQFF. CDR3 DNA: TGTGCCAGCAGCACCCGGACTAGCGGGGGTACGGATGAGCAGTTCTTC.

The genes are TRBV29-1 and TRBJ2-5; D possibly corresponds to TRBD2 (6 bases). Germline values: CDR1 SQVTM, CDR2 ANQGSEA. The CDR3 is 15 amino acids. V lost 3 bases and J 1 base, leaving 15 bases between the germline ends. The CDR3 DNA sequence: TGCAGCGTTGAGTGGCGGGGTGGGGCCCAAGAGACCCAGTACTTC. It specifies CSVEWRGGAQETQYF.

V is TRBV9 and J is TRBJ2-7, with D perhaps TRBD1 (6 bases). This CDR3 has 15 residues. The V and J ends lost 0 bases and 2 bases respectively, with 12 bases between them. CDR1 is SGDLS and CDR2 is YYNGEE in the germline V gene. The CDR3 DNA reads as TGTGCCAGCAGCGTAGAGGACAGAGGAGCCTACGAGCAGTACTTC. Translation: CASSVEDRGAYEQYF.

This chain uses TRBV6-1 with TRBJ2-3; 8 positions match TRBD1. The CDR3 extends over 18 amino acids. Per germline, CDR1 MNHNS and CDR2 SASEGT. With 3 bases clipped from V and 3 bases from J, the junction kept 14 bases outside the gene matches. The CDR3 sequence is CASSERVYRGVSTDTQYF. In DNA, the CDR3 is TGTGCCAGCAGTGAGAGGGTGTACAGGGGGGTTAGTACAGATACGCAGTATTTT.

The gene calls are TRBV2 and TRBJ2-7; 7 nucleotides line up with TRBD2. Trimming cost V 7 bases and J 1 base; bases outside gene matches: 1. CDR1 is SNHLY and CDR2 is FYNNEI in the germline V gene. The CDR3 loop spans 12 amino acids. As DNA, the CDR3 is TGTGCCAGCATGGGAGGGTCCTACGAGCAGTACTTC. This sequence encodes CASMGGSYEQYF.

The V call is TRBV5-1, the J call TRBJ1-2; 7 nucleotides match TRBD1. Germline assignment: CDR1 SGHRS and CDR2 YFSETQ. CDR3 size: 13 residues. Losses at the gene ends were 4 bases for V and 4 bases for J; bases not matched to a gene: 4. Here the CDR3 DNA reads TGCGCCAGCAGCCCCCGACAGGGCTATGGCTACACCTTC. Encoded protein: CASSPRQGYGYTF.

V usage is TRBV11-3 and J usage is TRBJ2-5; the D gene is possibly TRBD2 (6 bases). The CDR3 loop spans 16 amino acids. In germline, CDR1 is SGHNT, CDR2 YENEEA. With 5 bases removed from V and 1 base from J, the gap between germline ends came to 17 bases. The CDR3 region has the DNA TGTGCCAGCAGCCCGCGGGTTAGCGGACGCCAAGAGACCCAGTACTTC. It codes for CASSPRVSGRQETQYF.

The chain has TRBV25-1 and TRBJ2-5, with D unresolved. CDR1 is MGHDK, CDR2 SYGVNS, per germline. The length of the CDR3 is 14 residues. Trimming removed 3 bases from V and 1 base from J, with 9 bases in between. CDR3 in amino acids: CASSDPLLQETQYF. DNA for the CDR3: TGTGCCAGCAGTGACCCTCTCCTCCAAGAGACCCAGTACTTC.

CDR3: CASSHGTRYNEQFF. The CDR3 coding sequence is TGTGCCAGCAGCCACGGGACAAGGTACAATGAGCAGTTCTTC. The gene calls are TRBV7-8 and TRBJ2-1; a weak D match, TRBD1 (6 bases). V was cut by 5 bases and J by 4 bases, with 12 bases left in between. This CDR3 spans 14 amino acids. The V gene's germline CDR1 is SGHVS and CDR2 FQNEAQ. Full variable domain (outside the CDR3, taken from reference TRBV7-8 and TRBJ2-1): GAGVSQSPRYKVAKRGQDVALRCDPISGHVSLFWYQQALGQGPEFLTYFQNEAQLDKSGLPSDRFFAERPEGSVSTLKIQRTQQEDSAVYLCASSHGTRYNEQFFGPGTRLTVL.

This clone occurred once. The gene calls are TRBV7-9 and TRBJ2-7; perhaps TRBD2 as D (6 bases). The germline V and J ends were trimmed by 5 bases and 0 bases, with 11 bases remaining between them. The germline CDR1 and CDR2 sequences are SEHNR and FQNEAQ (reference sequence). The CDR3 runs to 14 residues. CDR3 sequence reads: CASSPPGSSYEQYF. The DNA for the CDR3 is TGTGCCAGCAGCCCCCCCGGGAGCTCCTACGAGCAGTACTTC. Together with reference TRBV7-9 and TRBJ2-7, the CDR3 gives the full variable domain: DTGVSQNPRHKITKRGQNVTFRCDPISEHNRLYWYRQTLGQGPEFLTYFQNEAQLEKSRLLSDRFSAERPKGSFSTLEIQRTEQGDSAMYLCASSPPGSSYEQYFGPGTRLTVT.

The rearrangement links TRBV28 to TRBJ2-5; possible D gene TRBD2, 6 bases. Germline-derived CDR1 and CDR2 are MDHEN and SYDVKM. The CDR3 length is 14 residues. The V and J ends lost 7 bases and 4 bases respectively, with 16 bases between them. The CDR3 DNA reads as TGTGCCAGCAAGAACCGGGACTTTCTAGAGACCCAGTACTTC. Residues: CASKNRDFLETQYF.

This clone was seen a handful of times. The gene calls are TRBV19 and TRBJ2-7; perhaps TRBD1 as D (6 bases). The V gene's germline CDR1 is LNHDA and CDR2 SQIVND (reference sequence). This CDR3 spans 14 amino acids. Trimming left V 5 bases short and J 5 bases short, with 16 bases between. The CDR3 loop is CASSPVLTGNEQYF. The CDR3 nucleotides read TGTGCCAGTAGTCCCGTCCTTACAGGGAACGAGCAGTACTTC.

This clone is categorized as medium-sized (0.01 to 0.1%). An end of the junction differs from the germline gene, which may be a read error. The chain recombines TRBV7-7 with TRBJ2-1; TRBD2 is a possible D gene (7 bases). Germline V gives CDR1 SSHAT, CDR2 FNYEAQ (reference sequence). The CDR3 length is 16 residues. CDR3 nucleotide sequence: TGTGCTAGCAGCCTCGGGGGGACAAGCTCCTACAATGAGCAGTTCTTC. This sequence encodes CASSLGGTSSYNEQFF.

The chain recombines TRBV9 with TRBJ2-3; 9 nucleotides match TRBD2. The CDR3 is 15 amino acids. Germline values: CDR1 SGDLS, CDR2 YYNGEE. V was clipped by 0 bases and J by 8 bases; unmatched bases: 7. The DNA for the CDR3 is TGTGCCAGCAGCGTAGTTAGCGGGAGTAAGGCTACGCAGTATTTT. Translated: CASSVVSGSKATQYF.

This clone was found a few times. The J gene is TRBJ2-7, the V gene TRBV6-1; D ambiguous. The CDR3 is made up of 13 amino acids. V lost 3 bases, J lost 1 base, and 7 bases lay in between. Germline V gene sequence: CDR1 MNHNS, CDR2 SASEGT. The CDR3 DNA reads TGTGCCAGCAGTGATAGACAATCCTACGAGCAGTACTTC. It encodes CASSDRQSYEQYF.

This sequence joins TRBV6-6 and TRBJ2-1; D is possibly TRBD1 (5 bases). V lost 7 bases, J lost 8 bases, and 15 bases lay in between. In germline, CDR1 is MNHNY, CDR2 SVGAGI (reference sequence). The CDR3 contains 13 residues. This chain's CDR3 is CASTLPREDEQFF. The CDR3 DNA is TGTGCCAGCACCCTGCCCAGGGAAGATGAGCAGTTCTTC.

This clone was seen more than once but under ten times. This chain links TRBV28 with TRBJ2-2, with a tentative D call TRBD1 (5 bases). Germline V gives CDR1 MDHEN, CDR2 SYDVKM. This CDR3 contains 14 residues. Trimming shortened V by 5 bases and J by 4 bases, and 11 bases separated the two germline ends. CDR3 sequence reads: CASSADTITGELFF. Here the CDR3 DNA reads TGTGCCAGCAGTGCGGACACCATCACCGGGGAGCTGTTTTTT.

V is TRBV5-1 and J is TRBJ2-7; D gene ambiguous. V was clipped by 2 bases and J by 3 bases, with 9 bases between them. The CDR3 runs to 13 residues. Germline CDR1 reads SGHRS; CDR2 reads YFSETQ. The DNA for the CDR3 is TGCGCCAGCAGCTTTGGTCAGAACTACGAGCAGTACTTC. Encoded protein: CASSFGQNYEQYF.

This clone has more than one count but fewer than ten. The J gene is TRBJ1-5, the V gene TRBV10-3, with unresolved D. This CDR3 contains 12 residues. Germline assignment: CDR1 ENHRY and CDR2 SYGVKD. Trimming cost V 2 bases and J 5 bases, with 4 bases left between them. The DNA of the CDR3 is TGTGCCATCAGTGAGCCTGATCAGCCCCAGCATTTT. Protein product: CAISEPDQPQHF.

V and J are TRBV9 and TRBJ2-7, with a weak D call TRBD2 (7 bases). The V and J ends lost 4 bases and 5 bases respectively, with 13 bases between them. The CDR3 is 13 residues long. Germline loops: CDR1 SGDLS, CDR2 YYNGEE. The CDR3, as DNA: TGTGCCAGCAGCCCCCGGGGGGCCCACGAGCAGTACTTC. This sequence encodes CASSPRGAHEQYF.

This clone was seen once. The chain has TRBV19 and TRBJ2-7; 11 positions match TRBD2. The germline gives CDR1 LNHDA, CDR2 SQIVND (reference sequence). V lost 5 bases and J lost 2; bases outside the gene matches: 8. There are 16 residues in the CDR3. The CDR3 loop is CASSPPSGRIPYEQYF. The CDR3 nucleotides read TGTGCCAGTAGTCCGCCTAGCGGGAGGATCCCCTACGAGCAGTACTTC.

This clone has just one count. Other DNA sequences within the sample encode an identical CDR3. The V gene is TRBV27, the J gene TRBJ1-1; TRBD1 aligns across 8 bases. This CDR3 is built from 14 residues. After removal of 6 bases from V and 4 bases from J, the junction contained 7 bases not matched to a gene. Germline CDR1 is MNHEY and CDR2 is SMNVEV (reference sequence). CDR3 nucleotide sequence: TGTGCCAGCAGCCCACAGGGGACAGGCACTGAAGCTTTCTTT. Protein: CASSPQGTGTEAFF.

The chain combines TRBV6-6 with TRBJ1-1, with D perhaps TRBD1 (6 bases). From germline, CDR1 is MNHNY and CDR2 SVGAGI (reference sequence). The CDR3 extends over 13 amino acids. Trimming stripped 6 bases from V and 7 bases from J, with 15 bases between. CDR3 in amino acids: CASRHGQQIEAFF. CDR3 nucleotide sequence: TGTGCCAGCAGACATGGACAGCAGATTGAAGCTTTCTTT.

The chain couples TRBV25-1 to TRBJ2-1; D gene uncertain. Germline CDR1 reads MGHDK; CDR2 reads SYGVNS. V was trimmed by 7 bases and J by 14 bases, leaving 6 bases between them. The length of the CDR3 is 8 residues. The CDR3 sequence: CASIRKFF. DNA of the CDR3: TGTGCCAGCATTCGTAAGTTCTTC.

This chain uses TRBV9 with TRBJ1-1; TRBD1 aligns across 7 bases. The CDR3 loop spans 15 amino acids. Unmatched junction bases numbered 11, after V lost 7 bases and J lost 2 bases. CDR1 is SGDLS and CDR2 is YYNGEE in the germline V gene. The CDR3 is CASSLDGTANTEAFF. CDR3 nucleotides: TGTGCCAGCTCACTAGACGGGACAGCAAACACTGAAGCTTTCTTT.